The rows below give T cell receptor beta chains drawn from one sample of a study of cytomegalovirus exposure and HLA in healthy donors. Measured with immunoSEQ multiplex PCR; TCRdb has only the in-frame clones, and not every one. The sample's table shows approximately 170,000 clones. Sample: PBMCs. Source of these receptors: a woman under 30 in good health and CMV-seropositive. Each CDR3 is given with its conserved first and last residue. The order of the fields is J gene, V gene, CDR3 protein.

J gene: TRBJ2-2; V gene: TRBV27; CDR3 protein: CASSPRTGFWSTGELFF
J gene: TRBJ1-4; V gene: TRBV4-3; CDR3 protein: CASSQGLQGNEKLFF
J gene: TRBJ2-3; V gene: TRBV7-8; CDR3 protein: CASSLDPGITDTQYF
J gene: TRBJ2-1; V gene: TRBV6-4; CDR3 protein: CASSVAGDSYNEQFF
J gene: TRBJ2-1; V gene: TRBV4-1; CDR3 protein: CASSQLAVSSYNEQFF
J gene: TRBJ1-4; V gene: TRBV10-3; CDR3 protein: CAISGQGNEKLFF
J gene: TRBJ2-2; V gene: TRBV7-7; CDR3 protein: CASSLTLGGTGELFF
J gene: TRBJ1-2; V gene: TRBV5-1; CDR3 protein: CASSLLPGDYGYTF
J gene: TRBJ1-1; V gene: TRBV7-9; CDR3 protein: CASSRQGNTEAFF
J gene: TRBJ2-7; V gene: TRBV19; CDR3 protein: CASSIRLGGSYEQYF
J gene: TRBJ2-1; V gene: TRBV5-4; CDR3 protein: CASSLEGGSWNEQFF
J gene: TRBJ1-1; V gene: TRBV10-3; CDR3 protein: CAIRQQGVNTEAFF
J gene: TRBJ2-3; V gene: TRBV5-1; CDR3 protein: CASSQGTSTDTQYF
J gene: TRBJ1-1; V gene: TRBV11-3; CDR3 protein: CASSLGGQYTEAFF
J gene: TRBJ1-1; V gene: TRBV29-1; CDR3 protein: CSVDRGTEAFF
J gene: TRBJ2-3; V gene: TRBV18; CDR3 protein: CASSPTTSGRIGDTQYF
J gene: TRBJ1-1; V gene: TRBV7-2; CDR3 protein: CASSSRGSMNTEAFF
J gene: TRBJ2-7; V gene: TRBV2; CDR3 protein: CASREQGASEEQYF
J gene: TRBJ2-1; V gene: TRBV7-9; CDR3 protein: CASSQGLAGANEQFF
J gene: TRBJ2-5; V gene: TRBV5-1; CDR3 protein: CASSLAGVSGVQETQYF
J gene: TRBJ1-3; V gene: TRBV19; CDR3 protein: CASSMLLISGNTIYF